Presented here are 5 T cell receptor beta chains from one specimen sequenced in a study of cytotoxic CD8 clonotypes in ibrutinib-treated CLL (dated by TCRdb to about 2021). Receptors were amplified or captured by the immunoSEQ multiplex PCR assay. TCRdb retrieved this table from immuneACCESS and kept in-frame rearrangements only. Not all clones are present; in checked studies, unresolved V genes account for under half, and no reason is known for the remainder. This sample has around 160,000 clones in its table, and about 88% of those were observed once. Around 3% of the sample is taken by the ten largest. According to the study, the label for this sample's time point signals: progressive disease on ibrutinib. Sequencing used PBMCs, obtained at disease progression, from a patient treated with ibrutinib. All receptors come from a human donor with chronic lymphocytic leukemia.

CDR3 DNA sequence: TGTGCCAGCAGTGAGGTAGAGGACGGAAACAATCAGCCCCAGCATTTT. Its protein is CASSEVEDGNNQPQHF. The chain links TRBV6-4 to TRBJ1-5; D gene unclear. CDR1 MRHNA and CDR2 SNTAGT come from the germline V gene. The CDR3 is 16 residues long. V shed 3 bases and J shed 3 bases, with 15 bases lying between them.

The CDR3 nucleotides read TGTGCCAGCAGTTTTTCGGTTTGGGGGGAGCTGTTTTTT. Translating gives CASSFSVWGELFF. V usage is TRBV6-1 and J usage is TRBJ2-2; no clear D. This CDR3 has 13 amino acids. Deletions cut 5 bases from V and 8 bases from J, with 12 bases between. Germline loops: CDR1 MNHNS, CDR2 SASEGT.

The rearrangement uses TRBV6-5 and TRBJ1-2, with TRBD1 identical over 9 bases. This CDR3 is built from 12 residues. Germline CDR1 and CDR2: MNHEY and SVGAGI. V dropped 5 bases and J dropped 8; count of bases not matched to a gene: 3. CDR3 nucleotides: TGTGCCAGCAGTGTTACAGGGGGCGGCTACACCTTC. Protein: CASSVTGGGYTF.

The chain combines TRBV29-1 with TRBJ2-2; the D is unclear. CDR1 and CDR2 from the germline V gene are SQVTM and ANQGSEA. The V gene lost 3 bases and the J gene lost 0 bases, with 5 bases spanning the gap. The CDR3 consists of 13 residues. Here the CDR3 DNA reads TGCAGCGTTGACAGCGCGAACACCGGGGAGCTGTTTTTT. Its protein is CSVDSANTGELFF.

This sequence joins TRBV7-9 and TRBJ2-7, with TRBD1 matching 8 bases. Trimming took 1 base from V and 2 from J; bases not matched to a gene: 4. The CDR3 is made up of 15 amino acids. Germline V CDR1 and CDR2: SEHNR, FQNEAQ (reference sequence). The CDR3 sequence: CASSLETGATYEQYF. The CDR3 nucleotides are TGTGCCAGCAGCTTAGAGACAGGGGCGACCTACGAGCAGTACTTC.